This record looks at one TCR beta chain sequence and its context. Antigen specificity is unknown. This sample is part of a study of long-term antiretroviral therapy in people with HIV. Overall study results and limits: With ART, diversity went up but was still lower than in transplant donor controls. Pre-ART expanded TRB clones stayed dominant throughout, though often decreasing after ART. Older ART regimens may have been in use when blood was drawn between the mid-2000s and the late 2010s.

Researchers ran immunoSEQ v3.0 at survey level. Here immunoSEQ multiplex PCR was the method, and the copy in TCRdb shows in-frame clones only, minus some. The profile shows just under 10,000 clones, over 70% of them singletons. This CDR3 contains 14 residues. From germline, CDR1 is SGHDT and CDR2 YYEEEE. Trimming removed 1 base at V and 3 bases at J, with 10 bases between. The chain joins TRBV5-6 to TRBJ1-2; D might be TRBD1 (6 bases). The receptor's source is a man aged 40-55 years with HIV. Sequenced material: unsorted PBMCs, taken 1.8 years before starting antiretroviral therapy. The CDR3 region is CASSLKGGYYGYTF. The CDR3 DNA sequence: TGTGCCAGCAGCTTGAAAGGGGGGTACTATGGCTACACCTTC.